This T cell receptor beta chain emerged from a study of blood T cell repertoires in COVID-19. Study-level information: Acute and convalescent COVID-19 specimens originated in the United States, Italy and Spain. The analysed material was cDNA or gDNA that came from T cells, B-cell-depleted T cells, or PBMCs.

In the original processing: It was from reference gene primer amplification that nucleated cell counts were estimated. Assay: immunoSEQ multiplex PCR; the TCRdb copy retains only in-frame clones and omits some. The D gene and trimming were derived from the DNA, and the V and J assignments and clone size from that table. The sample includes roughly 150,000 clones, around 87% of them seen just once. This clone was observed a single time. Sequenced sample: peripheral blood. The receptor comes from a woman aged 55-69 years with active COVID-19.

This CDR3 reads CASSVDQGKETQYF. The CDR3 region has the DNA TGTGCCAGCAGCGTTGATCAGGGCAAAGAGACCCAGTACTTC. V is TRBV9 and J is TRBJ2-5, with a weak D call TRBD1 (5 bases). Between the trimmed V and J ends, which lost 2 bases and 3 bases, there was a span of 11 bases. Germline CDR1 and CDR2: SGDLS and YYNGEE. The CDR3 runs 14 residues. Looking up the rest from reference TRBV9 and TRBJ2-5 gives the full variable domain: DSGVTQTPKHLITATGQRVTLRCSPRSGDLSVYWYQQSLDQGLQFLIQYYNGEERAKGNILERFSAQQFPDLHSELNLSSLELGDSALYFCASSVDQGKETQYFGPGTRLLVL.